The source of this T cell receptor (beta chain) is a study of blood T cells in healthy people across ages. General study findings and limits: The unknown donor CMV status may have confounded expanded clonotype changes.

Alongside a J-beta primer mix, a sample-barcoded 5' primer served in a second PCR lasting roughly 6 to 11 cycles. Sequencing of every sample gave 3 million or more CDR3-containing paired-end reads. From the 5' RACE reads, TCRdb called clonotypes with MiXCR, one entry per CDR3 protein. The top ten hold about 4.1% of the sample, which has 1.4 million or so distinct CDR3 sequences, 35% to 45% seen once. Trimming stripped 4 bases from V and 6 bases from J, with 16 bases between. The CDR3 is made up of 14 amino acids. Germline values: CDR1 GTSNPN, CDR2 SVGIG (reference sequence). Concerning this clonotype: The target antigen is unknown.

The material sequenced was blood. V and J are TRBV30 and TRBJ2-1; D is unresolved. This sequence was found in a woman younger than 30 in good health. The CDR3 protein is CAWIAGAGPNEQFF. The CDR3 nucleotides are TGTGCCTGGATAGCAGGAGCCGGTCCCAATGAGCAGTTCTTC.